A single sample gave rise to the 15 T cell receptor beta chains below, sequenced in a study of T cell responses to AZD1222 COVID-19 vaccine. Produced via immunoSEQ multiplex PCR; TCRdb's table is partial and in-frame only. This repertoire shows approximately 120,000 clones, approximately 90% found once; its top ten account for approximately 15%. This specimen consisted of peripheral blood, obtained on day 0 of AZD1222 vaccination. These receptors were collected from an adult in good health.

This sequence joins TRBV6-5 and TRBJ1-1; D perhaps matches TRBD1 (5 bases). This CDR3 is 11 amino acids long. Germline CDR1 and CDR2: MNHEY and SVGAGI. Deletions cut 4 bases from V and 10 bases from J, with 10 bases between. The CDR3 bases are TGTGCCAGCAGTTTCACAGGAACAGCTTTCTTT. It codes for CASSFTGTAFF.

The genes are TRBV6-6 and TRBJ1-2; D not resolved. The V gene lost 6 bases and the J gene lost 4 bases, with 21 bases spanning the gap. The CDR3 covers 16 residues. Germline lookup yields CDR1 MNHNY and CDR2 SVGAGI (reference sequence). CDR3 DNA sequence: TGTGCCAGCAGCCTATCAAATGGTCCGGGCGGCTATGGCTACACCTTC. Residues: CASSLSNGPGGYGYTF.

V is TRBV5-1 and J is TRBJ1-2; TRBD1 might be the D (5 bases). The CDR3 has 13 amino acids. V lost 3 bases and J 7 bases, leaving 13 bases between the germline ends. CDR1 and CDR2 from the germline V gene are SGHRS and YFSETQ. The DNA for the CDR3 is TGCGCCAGCAGCTCAAACGTGGGGGGTGGCTACACCTTC. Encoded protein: CASSSNVGGGYTF. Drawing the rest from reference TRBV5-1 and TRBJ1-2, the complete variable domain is KAGVTQTPRYLIKTRGQQVTLSCSPISGHRSVSWYQQTPGQGLQFLFEYFSETQRNKGNFPGRFSGRQFSNSRSEMNVSTLELGDSALYLCASSSNVGGGYTFGSGTRLTVV.

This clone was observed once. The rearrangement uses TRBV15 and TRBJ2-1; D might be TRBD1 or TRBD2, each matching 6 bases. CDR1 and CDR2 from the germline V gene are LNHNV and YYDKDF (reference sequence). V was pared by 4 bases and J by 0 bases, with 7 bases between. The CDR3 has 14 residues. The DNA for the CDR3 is TGTGCCACCAGCAAGGGGGGCTCCTACAATGAGCAGTTCTTC. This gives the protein CATSKGGSYNEQFF.

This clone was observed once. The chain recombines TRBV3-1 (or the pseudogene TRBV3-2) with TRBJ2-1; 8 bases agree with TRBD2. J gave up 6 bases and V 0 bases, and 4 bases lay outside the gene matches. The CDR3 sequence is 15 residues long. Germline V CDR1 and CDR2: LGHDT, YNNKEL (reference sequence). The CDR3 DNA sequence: TGTGCCAGCAGCCAAGATCTTACTAGCGGCAATGAGCAGTTCTTC. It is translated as CASSQDLTSGNEQFF.

The CDR3 DNA reads TGTGCCAGTAGCGGGACCTCCTACAATGAGCAGTTCTTC. This sequence encodes CASSGTSYNEQFF. This rearrangement joins TRBV6-5 to TRBJ2-1; 8 bases map to TRBD2. The V and J ends lost 9 bases and 0 bases, in that order; junction bases with no gene match: 1. From germline, CDR1 is MNHEY and CDR2 SVGAGI. The CDR3 consists of 13 residues.

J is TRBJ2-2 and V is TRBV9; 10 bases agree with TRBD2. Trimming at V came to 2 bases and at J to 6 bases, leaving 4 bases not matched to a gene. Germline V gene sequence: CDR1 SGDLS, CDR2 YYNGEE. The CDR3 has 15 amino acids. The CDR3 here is CASSVPAGGPGELFF. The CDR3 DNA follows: TGTGCCAGCAGCGTCCCAGCGGGGGGGCCCGGGGAGCTGTTTTTT.

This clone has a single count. As DNA, the CDR3 is TGTGCCAGCGGCGTCCCAGCAAGGGCTAATGAAAAACTGTTTTTT. Protein sequence: CASGVPARANEKLFF. The chain couples TRBV2 to TRBJ1-4; D not resolved. In germline, CDR1 is SNHLY, CDR2 FYNNEI. The germline V and J ends were trimmed by 8 bases and 3 bases, with 16 bases remaining between them. This CDR3 is 15 amino acids long.

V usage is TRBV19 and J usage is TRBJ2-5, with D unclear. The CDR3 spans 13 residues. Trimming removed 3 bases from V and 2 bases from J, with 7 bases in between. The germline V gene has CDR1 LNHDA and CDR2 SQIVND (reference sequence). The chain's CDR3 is CASSIIQQETQYF. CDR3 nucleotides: TGTGCCAGTAGTATCATCCAGCAAGAGACCCAGTACTTC.

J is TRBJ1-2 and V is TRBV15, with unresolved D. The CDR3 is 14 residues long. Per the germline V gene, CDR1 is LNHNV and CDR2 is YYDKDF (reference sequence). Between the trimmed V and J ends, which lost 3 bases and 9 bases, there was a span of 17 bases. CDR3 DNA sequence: TGTGCCACCAGCAGGACCTTAGGAGGTCATCGCTACACCTTC. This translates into CATSRTLGGHRYTF.

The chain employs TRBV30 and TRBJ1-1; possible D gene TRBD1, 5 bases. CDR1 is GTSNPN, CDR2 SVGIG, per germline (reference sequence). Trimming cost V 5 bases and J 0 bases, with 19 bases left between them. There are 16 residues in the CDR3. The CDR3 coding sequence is TGTGCCTGGCGGGAGACTGGGGGGAGGTTGAACACTGAAGCTTTCTTT. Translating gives CAWRETGGRLNTEAFF.

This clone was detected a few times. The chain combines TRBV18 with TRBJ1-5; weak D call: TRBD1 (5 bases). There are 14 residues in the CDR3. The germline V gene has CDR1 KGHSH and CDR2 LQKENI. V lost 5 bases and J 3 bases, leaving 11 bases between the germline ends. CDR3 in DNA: TGTGCCAGCTCAGAACAGGCGATCAATCAGCCCCAGCATTTT. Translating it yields CASSEQAINQPQHF.

CDR3 in DNA: TGTGCCAGCGGGCGGGGATCCTATAATTCACCCCTCCACTTT. Its protein is CASGRGSYNSPLHF. The genes are TRBV25-1 and TRBJ1-6; D is ambiguous. V shed 8 bases and J shed 1 base, with 9 bases lying between them. The CDR3 is made up of 14 amino acids. Germline V gene lookup returns CDR1 MGHDK and CDR2 SYGVNS.

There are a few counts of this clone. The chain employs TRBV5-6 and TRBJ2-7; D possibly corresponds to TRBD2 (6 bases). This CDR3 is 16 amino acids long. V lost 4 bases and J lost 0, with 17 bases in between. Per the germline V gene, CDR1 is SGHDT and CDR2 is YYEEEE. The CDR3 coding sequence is TGTGCCAGCAGCCCCCCCGGGACTGGAAGCTCCTACGAGCAGTACGTC. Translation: CASSPPGTGSSYEQYV.

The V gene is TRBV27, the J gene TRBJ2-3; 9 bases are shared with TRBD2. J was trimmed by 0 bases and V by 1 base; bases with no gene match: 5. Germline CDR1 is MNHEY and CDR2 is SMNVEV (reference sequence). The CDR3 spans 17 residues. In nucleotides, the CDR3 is TGTGCCAGCAGTTTATGGGGACTAGCCCGGAGCACAGATACGCAGTATTTT. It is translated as CASSLWGLARSTDTQYF.